Listed here are 20 T cell receptor beta chains from one sample, sequenced in a study of cytomegalovirus exposure and HLA in healthy donors. PCR was performed using 60 Vbeta and 13 Jbeta primers. Method: immunoSEQ multiplex PCR; TCRdb's copy keeps in-frame clones and lacks some. The sample includes roughly 120,000 clones, 77% of them seen just once. Sequenced material: PBMCs. These receptors were obtained from a woman aged 40 to 49 in good health and CMV-seropositive.

V is TRBV30 and J is TRBJ1-1; TRBD1 matches 8 bases. Germline lookup yields CDR1 GTSNPN and CDR2 SVGIG (reference sequence). The CDR3 totals 14 residues. The V gene end was trimmed by 3 bases and the J gene end by 3 bases; junction bases not matched to a gene: 6. The CDR3 region has the DNA TGTGCCTGGAGGGCCACAGGGGGAGACACTGAAGCTTTCTTT. Residues: CAWRATGGDTEAFF.

The count of this clone is one. The chain links TRBV6-6 to TRBJ2-3; TRBD2 matches 9 bases. This CDR3 comprises 15 residues. Looked up from germline, CDR1 is MNHNY and CDR2 is SVGAGI (reference sequence). V lost 5 bases, J lost 2 bases, and 5 bases stayed unmatched. The CDR3 nucleotides read TGTGCCAGCAGTACCGGACTAGCGCTCACAGATACGCAGTATTTT. Translated: CASSTGLALTDTQYF.

V and J are TRBV11-3 and TRBJ1-1; D might be TRBD1 (5 bases). The V gene lost 4 bases and the J gene lost 8 bases, with 14 bases spanning the gap. Germline V gene data show CDR1 as SGHNT and CDR2 as YENEEA. The length of the CDR3 is 13 residues. The DNA for the CDR3 is TGTGCCAGCAGCTCCGACTGGGGCGCCGAAGCTTTCTTT. The encoded protein is CASSSDWGAEAFF.

As DNA, the CDR3 is TGTGCCAGCAGCAGCACAGGGTCCTACGAGCAGTACTTC. Translation gives CASSSTGSYEQYF. The V call is TRBV5-5, the J call TRBJ2-7; the D gene is possibly TRBD1 (6 bases). The CDR3 has 13 residues. Germline V lookup: CDR1 SGHKS, CDR2 YYEKEE (reference sequence). Deletions cut 4 bases from V and 1 base from J, with 9 bases between.

This clone was picked up a small number of times. The chain joins TRBV7-9 to TRBJ2-7; D perhaps matches TRBD1 (5 bases). V dropped 5 bases and J dropped 2 bases, with 10 bases sitting between them. The CDR3 has 13 residues. Germline V CDR1 and CDR2: SEHNR, FQNEAQ (reference sequence). CDR3 sequence reads: CASSPRTTYEQYF. The CDR3 DNA follows: TGTGCCAGCAGCCCCCGGACAACCTACGAGCAGTACTTC.

The chain carries TRBV28 and TRBJ2-7, with D possibly matching TRBD1 (5 bases). Trimming took off 7 bases at V and 1 base at J, with 14 bases between the two ends. The CDR3 spans 14 residues. Germline CDR1 and CDR2: MDHEN and SYDVKM. The CDR3 DNA reads TGTGCCAGCACAACCCAGGGATTTTCCTACGAGCAGTACTTC. It is translated as CASTTQGFSYEQYF.

The chain links TRBV5-5 to TRBJ2-1, with 10 bases matching TRBD2. J gave up 7 bases and V 3 bases, and 7 bases lay outside the gene matches. Per the germline V gene, CDR1 is SGHKS and CDR2 is YYEKEE (reference sequence). This CDR3 has 15 residues. The CDR3 region has the DNA TGTGCCAGCAGCTCCAGACTAGCGGGCGATAATGAGCAGTTCTTC. The encoded protein is CASSSRLAGDNEQFF.

The chain recombines TRBV9 with TRBJ2-7; unclear D gene. This CDR3 comprises 16 residues. CDR1 is SGDLS and CDR2 is YYNGEE in the germline V gene. V dropped 0 bases and J dropped 4 bases, with 17 bases sitting between them. The CDR3 loop reads CASSVEADDWKYEQYF. In DNA, the CDR3 is TGTGCCAGCAGCGTAGAGGCAGACGACTGGAAGTACGAGCAGTACTTC. The complete variable domain, with remaining parts taken from reference TRBV9 and TRBJ2-7, reads DSGVTQTPKHLITATGQRVTLRCSPRSGDLSVYWYQQSLDQGLQFLIQYYNGEERAKGNILERFSAQQFPDLHSELNLSSLELGDSALYFCASSVEADDWKYEQYFGPGTRLTVT.

This chain joins TRBV30 and TRBJ2-7; 9 bases align to TRBD2. Germline lookup yields CDR1 GTSNPN and CDR2 SVGIG (reference sequence). The CDR3 covers 14 residues. Germline trimming cut 3 bases from V and 5 bases from J; bases unmatched to any gene: 8. CDR3 DNA: TGTGCCTGGAGGCCCGGGACTAGCTTCGACGAGCAGTACTTC. Amino acid sequence: CAWRPGTSFDEQYF.

The chain has TRBV7-2 and TRBJ2-3, with D maybe TRBD2 (5 bases). V was shortened by 1 base and J by 2 bases, with 10 bases between the two germline ends. This CDR3 spans 15 amino acids. Per the germline V gene, CDR1 is SGHTA and CDR2 is FQGNSA. The CDR3 region is CASSLGGSFTDTQYF. CDR3 sequence (DNA): TGTGCCAGCAGCTTAGGAGGGTCCTTCACAGATACGCAGTATTTT.

The rearrangement links TRBV28 to TRBJ2-1; D possibly corresponds to TRBD2 (7 bases). Per the germline V gene, CDR1 is MDHEN and CDR2 is SYDVKM. The germline V and J ends were trimmed by 5 bases and 1 base, with 12 bases remaining between them. The CDR3 totals 15 residues. The CDR3 coding sequence is TGTGCCAGCAGTAGGGGAGGGGGGTCCTACAATGAGCAGTTCTTC. Residues: CASSRGGGSYNEQFF.

The chain carries TRBV4-1 and TRBJ2-7, with a possible D match to TRBD2 (6 bases). CDR1 is MGHRA and CDR2 is YSYEKL in the germline V gene. V lost 1 base to trimming and J lost 0 bases, with 16 bases between them. The CDR3 runs to 17 residues. The CDR3 region is CASSQVFSGDLSYEQYF. The CDR3 DNA sequence: TGCGCCAGCAGCCAAGTCTTTAGCGGAGATCTCTCCTACGAGCAGTACTTC.

This clone was counted only a few times. This chain joins TRBV15 and TRBJ2-2; a weak D match, TRBD2 (5 bases). This CDR3 region has 18 residues. Germline CDR1 is LNHNV and CDR2 is YYDKDF (reference sequence). Trimming took off 0 bases at V and 4 bases at J, with 18 bases between the two ends. This CDR3 is CATSRDQLRAGGTGELFF. For the CDR3, the DNA is TGTGCCACCAGCAGAGATCAACTGAGGGCCGGCGGCACCGGGGAGCTGTTTTTT.

The chain has TRBV2 and TRBJ2-5; perhaps TRBD1 as D (6 bases). The CDR3 spans 12 residues. The germline CDR1 and CDR2 sequences are SNHLY and FYNNEI. V was pared by 6 bases and J by 11 bases, with 16 bases between. CDR3 residues: CASSPTGNEQYF. The CDR3 nucleotides read TGTGCCAGCAGCCCCACAGGGAATGAGCAGTACTTC.

The chain employs TRBV11-3 and TRBJ2-1, with 11 positions matching TRBD1. J gave up 1 base and V 4 bases, and 3 bases lay outside the gene matches. Germline assignment: CDR1 SGHNT and CDR2 YENEEA. This CDR3 spans 16 amino acids. The CDR3 sequence is CASSSRDRGSYNEQFF. Here the CDR3 DNA reads TGTGCCAGCAGCTCCAGGGACAGGGGGTCCTACAATGAGCAGTTCTTC.

The rearrangement uses TRBV2 and TRBJ1-1; TRBD1 matches at 7 bases. CDR1 and CDR2 from the germline V gene are SNHLY and FYNNEI. With 5 bases clipped from V and 4 bases from J, the junction kept 7 bases outside the gene matches. The CDR3 is 14 residues long. The CDR3 region has the DNA TGTGCCAGCAGTTATCAGGGGGGAAGCACTGAAGCTTTCTTT. This encodes CASSYQGGSTEAFF.

The rearrangement links TRBV28 to TRBJ2-7; 13 bases agree with TRBD2. V dropped 5 bases and J dropped 3; count of bases not matched to a gene: 4. The germline gives CDR1 MDHEN, CDR2 SYDVKM. The CDR3 totals 15 residues. As DNA, the CDR3 is TGTGCCAGCAGTAAACGACTAGCGGGAGGCTACGAGCAGTACTTC. Protein product: CASSKRLAGGYEQYF.

J is TRBJ2-3 and V is TRBV9; perhaps TRBD2 as D (6 bases). The CDR3 consists of 12 residues. The germline V gene encodes CDR1 SGDLS and CDR2 YYNGEE. The V gene lost 0 bases and the J gene lost 8 bases, with 7 bases spanning the gap. The CDR3 region is CASSVVGGTQYF. The CDR3 nucleotides read TGTGCCAGCAGCGTAGTGGGGGGTACGCAGTATTTT.

CDR3 sequence (DNA): TGTGCCAGCACCCTCTACAGGGTAGATACGCAGTATTTT. Protein product: CASTLYRVDTQYF. This rearrangement joins TRBV6-6 to TRBJ2-3; maybe TRBD1 (6 bases). The CDR3 consists of 13 residues. Trimming pared 7 bases from V and 5 bases from J, leaving 13 bases between. Germline V CDR1 and CDR2: MNHNY, SVGAGI (reference sequence).

This rearrangement joins TRBV7-9 to TRBJ1-5, with 8 bases aligning to TRBD1. The CDR3 covers 14 residues. CDR1 is SEHNR, CDR2 FQNEAQ, per germline (reference sequence). Germline trimming cut 6 bases from V and 6 bases from J; bases unmatched to any gene: 7. The CDR3 is CASSPQGEGQPQHF. CDR3 bases: TGTGCCAGCAGTCCACAGGGGGAGGGTCAGCCCCAGCATTTT.